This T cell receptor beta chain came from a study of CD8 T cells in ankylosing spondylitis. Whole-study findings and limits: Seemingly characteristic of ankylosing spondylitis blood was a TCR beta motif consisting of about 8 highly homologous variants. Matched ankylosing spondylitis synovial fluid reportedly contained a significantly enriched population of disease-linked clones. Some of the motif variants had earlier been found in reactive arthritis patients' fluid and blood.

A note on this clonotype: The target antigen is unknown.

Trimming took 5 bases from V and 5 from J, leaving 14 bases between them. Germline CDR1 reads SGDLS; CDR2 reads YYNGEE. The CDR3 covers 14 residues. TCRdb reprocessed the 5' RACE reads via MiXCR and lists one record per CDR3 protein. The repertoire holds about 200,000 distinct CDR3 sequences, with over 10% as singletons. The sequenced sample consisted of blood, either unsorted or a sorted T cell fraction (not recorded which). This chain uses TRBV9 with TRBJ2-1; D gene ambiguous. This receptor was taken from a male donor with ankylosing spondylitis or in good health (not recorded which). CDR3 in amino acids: CASSLEDSDNEQFF. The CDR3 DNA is TGTGCCAGCAGTCTTGAAGACTCAGACAATGAGCAGTTCTTC.